This T cell receptor (beta chain) is from a study of T cells in Graves' hyperthyroidism and ophthalmopathy. Study-level results: Ophthalmopathy onset followed model prediction by a median about six months.

V lost 2 bases, J lost 5 bases, and 9 bases stayed unmatched. This CDR3 has 17 amino acids. Looked up from germline, CDR1 is KGHDR and CDR2 is SFDVKD. This clonotype was picked up a small number of times. Its specificity is not known. The TCR beta CDR3 regions underwent amplification using RNA transcripts as the source. Using the HTBI primer set, a first-round RT-PCR was run on the TCR CDR3. TCRdb ran MiXCR on the multiplex PCR reads and lists one entry per CDR3 protein. The data show hundreds of thousands of distinct CDR3 sequences, less than 25% seen once. Sequencing was done on a sample of blood. The rearrangement uses TRBV24-1 and TRBJ2-1; the match to TRBD2 covers 9 bases. The origin of this receptor is a man under 40 with Graves' ophthalmopathy. The chain's CDR3 is CATSDSSLAGPNNEQFF. The CDR3 nucleotides are TGTGCCACCAGTGATTCCTCCCTAGCGGGGCCTAACAATGAGCAGTTCTTC.